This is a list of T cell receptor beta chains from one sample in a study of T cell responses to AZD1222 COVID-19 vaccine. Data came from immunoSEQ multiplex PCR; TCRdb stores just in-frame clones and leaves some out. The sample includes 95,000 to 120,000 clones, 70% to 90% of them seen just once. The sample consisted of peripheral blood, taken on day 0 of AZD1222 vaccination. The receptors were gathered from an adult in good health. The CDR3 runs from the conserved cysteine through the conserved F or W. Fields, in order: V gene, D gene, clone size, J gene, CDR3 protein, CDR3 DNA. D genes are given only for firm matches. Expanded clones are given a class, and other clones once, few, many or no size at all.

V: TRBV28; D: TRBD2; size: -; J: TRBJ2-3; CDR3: CASSPGLGTSSTDTQYF; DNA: TGTGCCAGCAGTCCGGGACTAGGGACCTCTAGCACAGATACGCAGTATTTT
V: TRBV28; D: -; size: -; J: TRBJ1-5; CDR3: CASSSDRFHNQPQHF; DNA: TGTGCCAGCAGCTCCGACAGATTCCACAATCAGCCCCAGCATTTT
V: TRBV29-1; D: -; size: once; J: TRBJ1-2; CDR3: CSAGEDGYTF; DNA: TGCAGCGCCGGGGAGGATGGCTACACCTTC
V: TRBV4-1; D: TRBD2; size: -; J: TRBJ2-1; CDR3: CASSLRGSGDYNEQFF; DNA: TGCGCCAGCAGCCTAAGGGGAAGCGGGGATTACAATGAGCAGTTCTTC
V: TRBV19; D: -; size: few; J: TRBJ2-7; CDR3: CASSPGISEQYF; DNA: TGTGCCAGTAGTCCCGGAATTAGCGAGCAGTACTTC
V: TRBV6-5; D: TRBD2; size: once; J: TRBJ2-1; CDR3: CASRPASGAYNEQFF; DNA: TGTGCCAGCAGGCCGGCGAGCGGGGCCTACAATGAGCAGTTCTTC
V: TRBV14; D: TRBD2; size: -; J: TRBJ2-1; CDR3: CASSPSGGGYYNEQFF; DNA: TGTGCCAGCAGCCCTTCGGGCGGGGGGTACTACAATGAGCAGTTCTTC
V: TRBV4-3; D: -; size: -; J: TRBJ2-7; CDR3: CASSLGGPNYEQYF; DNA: TGCGCCAGCAGCCTCGGTGGCCCGAACTACGAGCAGTACTTC
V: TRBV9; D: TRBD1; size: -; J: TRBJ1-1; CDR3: CASSPSLQGAYTEAFF; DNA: TGTGCCAGCAGCCCTTCCCTCCAGGGGGCTTACACTGAAGCTTTCTTT
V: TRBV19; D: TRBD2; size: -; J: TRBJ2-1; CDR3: CASSTSGGPVNEQFF; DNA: TGTGCCAGTAGTACCTCGGGGGGGCCGGTTAATGAGCAGTTCTTC
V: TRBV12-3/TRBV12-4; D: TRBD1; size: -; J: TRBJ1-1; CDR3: CASRPDRGAEAFF; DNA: TGTGCCAGCAGACCGGACAGGGGAGCTGAAGCTTTCTTT
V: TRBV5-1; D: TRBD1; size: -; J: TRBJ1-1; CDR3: CASSLGDRYLEAFF; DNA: TGCGCCAGCAGCTTGGGGGACAGATACCTAGAAGCTTTCTTT
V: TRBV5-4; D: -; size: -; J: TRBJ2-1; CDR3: CASSSVPNSYNEQFF; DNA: TGTGCCAGCAGCTCTGTACCCAACTCCTACAATGAGCAGTTCTTC
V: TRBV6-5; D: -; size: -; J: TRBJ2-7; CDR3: CASTPAAGTTHEQYF; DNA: TGTGCCAGCACCCCCGCGGCAGGGACAACCCACGAGCAGTACTTC
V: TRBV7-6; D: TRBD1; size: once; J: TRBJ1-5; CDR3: CASSPTGGNQPQHF; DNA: TGTGCCAGCAGCCCGACAGGGGGCAATCAGCCCCAGCATTTT
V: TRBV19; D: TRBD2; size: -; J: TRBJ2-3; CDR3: CASEQTSALADTQYF; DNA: TGTGCCAGTGAGCAGACTAGCGCCCTCGCGGATACGCAGTATTTT
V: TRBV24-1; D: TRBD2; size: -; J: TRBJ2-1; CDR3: CATSEGGNNEQFF; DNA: TGTGCCACCAGTGAGGGGGGGAACAATGAGCAGTTCTTC
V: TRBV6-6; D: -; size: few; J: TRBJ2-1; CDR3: CASSLEDYMYNEQFF; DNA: TGTGCCAGCAGTCTGGAAGACTACATGTACAATGAGCAGTTCTTC
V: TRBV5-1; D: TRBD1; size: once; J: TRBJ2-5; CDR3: CASSLAQGAWETQYF; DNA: TGCGCCAGCAGCTTGGCCCAGGGGGCCTGGGAGACCCAGTACTTC
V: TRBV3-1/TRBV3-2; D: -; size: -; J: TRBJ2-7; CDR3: CASSQVQATEQYF; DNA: TGTGCCAGCAGCCAAGTGCAAGCGACCGAGCAGTACTTC
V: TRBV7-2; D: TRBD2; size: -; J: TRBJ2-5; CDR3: CASSLVASGGQETQYF; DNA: TGTGCCAGCAGCTTAGTGGCCAGCGGGGGGCAAGAGACCCAGTACTTC
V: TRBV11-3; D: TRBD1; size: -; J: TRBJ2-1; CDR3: CASSLGQGEEQFF; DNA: TGTGCCAGCAGCTTAGGCCAGGGGGAAGAGCAGTTCTTC
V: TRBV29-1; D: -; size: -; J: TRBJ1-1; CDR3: CSVEITNTEAFF; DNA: TGCAGCGTTGAAATCACAAACACTGAAGCTTTCTTT
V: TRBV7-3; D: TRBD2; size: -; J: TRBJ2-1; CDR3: CASSSGGEQFF; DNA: TGTGCCAGCAGCTCGGGGGGTGAGCAGTTCTTC
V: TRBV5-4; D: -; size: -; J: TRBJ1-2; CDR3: CASSLESGTTYGYTF; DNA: TGTGCCAGCAGCTTGGAATCAGGTACCACCTATGGCTACACCTTC
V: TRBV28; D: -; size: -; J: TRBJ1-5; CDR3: CASSRDSNQPQHF; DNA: TGTGCCAGCAGTCGGGACAGCAATCAGCCCCAGCATTTT